Listed below are T cell receptor beta chains from one sample, sequenced in a study of T cell responses to AZD1222 COVID-19 vaccine. TCRdb keeps only in-frame clones here, not all; method: immunoSEQ multiplex PCR. Of around 130,000 clones listed, 70% to 90% are singletons. The source material was peripheral blood, sampled on day 0 of AZD1222 vaccination. The receptors derive from an adult in good health. The CDR3 runs from the conserved cysteine through the conserved F or W. The D gene is left open where the match is weak.

TRBV24-1	TRBJ2-5	TRBD2	TGTGCCACCAGTGAACGGGGGGGGCAAGAGACCCAGTACTTC	CATSERGGQETQYF
TRBV19	TRBJ1-2	NA	TGTGCCAGTAGTGAACGGGGGGTTGGCTACACCTTC	CASSERGVGYTF
TRBV7-6	TRBJ2-1	TRBD2	TGTGCCAGCAGCTTAGTAGGCGGGAGGGAGGGCAATGAGCAGTTCTTC	CASSLVGGREGNEQFF
TRBV7-2	TRBJ1-1	NA	TGTGCCAGCAGCTTAAATACTTGGGTAGGAGGGAACACTGAAGCTTTCTTT	CASSLNTWVGGNTEAFF
TRBV6-5	TRBJ1-3	NA	TGTGCCAGCAGTAAGGGACCAAACACCATATATTTT	CASSKGPNTIYF
TRBV30	TRBJ1-6	NA	TGTGCCTGGAGTGTTCAGGGTAATTCACCCCTCCACTTT	CAWSVQGNSPLHF
TRBV29-1	TRBJ2-7	TRBD1	TGCAGCGTCACGACAGGGGGCCCAAACGAGCAGTACTTC	CSVTTGGPNEQYF
TRBV11-3	TRBJ1-6	TRBD1	TGTGCCAGCAGGTACGGGACAGGCTATTCACCCCTCCACTTT	CASRYGTGYSPLHF
TRBV7-9	TRBJ1-5	NA	TGTGCCAGCAGCTTAGCGACCAGGGACCAGCCCCAGCATTTT	CASSLATRDQPQHF
TRBV7-6	TRBJ1-3	NA	TGTGCCAGCAGCTTATGGGGGCAAAGGAAATCGGGAAACACCATATATTTT	CASSLWGQRKSGNTIYF
TRBV7-3	TRBJ1-2	TRBD1	TGTGCCAGCAGCTTAGTCGCAGGGGGGGACTATGGCTACACCTTC	CASSLVAGGDYGYTF
TRBV7-2	TRBJ1-1	NA	TGTGCCAGCAGGACAGGGAACACTGAAGCTTTCTTT	CASRTGNTEAFF
TRBV12-3/TRBV12-4	TRBJ2-5	TRBD1	TGTGCCAGCAACCGGGACAGCCAAGAGACCCAGTACTTC	CASNRDSQETQYF
TRBV30	TRBJ1-2	TRBD1	TGTGCCTGGAGCTATAGGACAGGCGGCTACACCTTC	CAWSYRTGGYTF
TRBV28	TRBJ1-5	NA	TGTGCCAGCAGTTCACCGAGAGGCGTTCAGCCCCAGCATTTT	CASSSPRGVQPQHF
TRBV24-1	TRBJ1-2	NA	TGTGCCACCAGTGATTGGGGGGACCCAACCTATGGCTACACCTTC	CATSDWGDPTYGYTF
TRBV6-6	TRBJ1-3	NA	TGTGCCAGCAGTTCCCACACCTCTGGAAACACCATATATTTT	CASSSHTSGNTIYF